The text below deals with one T cell receptor (beta chain). This clone was seen only once. Its binding antigen is unknown. Per-base qualities were not stored, and no clone one base away is much larger. The CDR3 regions of human TCRbeta chains were analyzed by immunosequencing. The study's processing was this. TCRs in the repertoires were compared against a reference library of SARS-CoV-2-specific TCRs that had been generated with the MIRA antigen-specificity platform. Breadth was defined as the fraction of unique TCRs that were SARS-CoV-2-associated, and depth was defined as the fraction of total T cells that were SARS-CoV-2-associated. Using the MIRA data, each spike-specific TCR was mapped to the spike region that the TCR reacts to and placed in a CD4 or CD8 class. Log10-transformed breadth and depth values were compared by one-way ANOVA with Sidak's multiple comparisons tests. Held by TCRdb, this immuneACCESS table contains in-frame sequences only and omits some clones. Under half of the omission traces to an unresolved V gene where checked; the cause of the rest is unknown. Clone size and V and J calls were adopted from that table, with D and trimming inferred from the DNA. In all, the sample holds more than 110,000 clones, and 80% to 90% of those were seen once. About 8% of the sample comes from the top ten.

The sample's time point label, in plain terms: baseline before first vaccination. The vaccinee samples were drawn from two UK trials, COV001 and COV002, one of which was a single-blind randomized controlled phase 2/3 trial testing AZD1222 (ChAdOx1 nCoV-19) in healthy adults. For TCRbeta chain sequencing, PBMC samples from trial participants were taken at day 0 and at day 28 after the second dose. This entry is derived from a study of T cell responses to AZD1222 COVID-19 vaccine (dated by TCRdb to the early 2020s). Study-level background: Because spike-specific TCR depth and breadth did not differ between the two schedules, AZD1222 recipients who got a second dose at roughly 4 weeks were pooled with those who got a second dose at roughly 12 weeks. A total of 233 trial participants underwent TCR sequencing, of whom more than 200 had received two doses of AZD1222 and about 26 had received two doses of the MenACWY control vaccine. Enrollment into the trials was organized by age into subgroups of 18-55, 56-69 and 70-plus years, and those subgroups contained roughly 150, 30 and 60 TCR-sequenced participants, respectively.

Paper-wide results and their limitations: After two AZD1222 doses, spike-specific TCR breadth and depth were significantly higher than at day 0 and than in MenACWY recipients. Because no samples from the day 14 peak response were available, repertoires could be characterized only after the peak T cell response. The whole spike protein was spanned by vaccine-associated CD4 TCRs, and dominant responses were seen in regions 160-218 and 743-854. Participants were mostly white British and included more females than males, and it was suggested by the authors that clonal diversity may have been underestimated. The 56-69-year group was small, and its depth increase did not reach significance, likely because of low power. Conclusions about previously exposed vaccinees were limited because only a handful of AZD1222 recipients were SARS-CoV-2 seropositive at baseline. Reportedly, close to half of the unique spike-specific TCRs recognized epitopes lying outside the regions that are mutated in the B.1.351 and B.1.1.7 variants.

For this chain, trimming is 4 bases at the V end and 8 bases at the J end, and the number of junction bases without a gene match is 3. CDR1 and CDR2 were assigned from the germline V gene (reference sequence) as LGHDT and YNNKEL. Inclusive of the bounding cysteine and phenylalanine, the CDR3 is 13 residues long. The DNA shown is the 39-base CDR3, in frame from base 1. This sequence originates from an adult in good health. The input for sequencing was peripheral blood, taken on day 0 of AZD1222 vaccination. The chain was built from TRBV3-1 (or the pseudogene TRBV3-2) and TRBJ2-1, and TRBD2 aligns with 9 junction nucleotides. The CDR3 region has the sequence CASSRSGGDEQFF. The DNA sequence is given as TGTGCCAGCAGCCGTAGCGGGGGTGATGAGCAGTTCTTC.